These 14 T cell receptor beta chains were sequenced from one sample in a study of CD8+ T cells in alopecia areata. cDNA prepared by RNA extraction and subsequent reverse transcription served as the template for sequencing. TCRdb keeps only in-frame clones here, not all; method: immunoSEQ multiplex PCR. The sample records over 150,000 clones, less than 80% being singletons. This sample's treatment: oral pan-JAK inhibitor, 5-10 mg twice daily. This sample comprised CD4+ T cells sorted from blood, obtained at week 24, from a patient treated with tofacitinib. Receptor source: a human donor with alopecia areata.

The chain employs TRBV30 and TRBJ2-2; D gene ambiguous. Germline loops: CDR1 GTSNPN, CDR2 SVGIG (reference sequence). Between the trimmed V and J ends, which lost 3 bases and 2 bases, there was a span of 10 bases. CDR3 length equals 14 residues. CDR3 nucleotide sequence: TGTGCCTGGAGCAGTGTTCGAAACACCGGGGAGCTGTTTTTT. It yields the protein CAWSSVRNTGELFF.

This clone was seen more than once but under ten times. V is TRBV11-2 and J is TRBJ2-5; no definite D call. Germline V gene lookup returns CDR1 SGHAT and CDR2 FQNNGV. The CDR3 has 11 residues. Deletions cut 6 bases from V and 5 bases from J, with 7 bases between. The chain's CDR3 is CASRTGETQYF. DNA of the CDR3: TGTGCCAGCAGGACGGGTGAGACCCAGTACTTC.

This clone was seen a few times. The genes are TRBV5-6 and TRBJ2-4; tentatively, D is TRBD1 (5 bases). The V and J ends lost 4 bases and 6 bases respectively, with 11 bases between them. The CDR3 consists of 13 residues. Germline V lookup: CDR1 SGHDT, CDR2 YYEEEE. The CDR3 nucleotides read TGTGCCAGCAGCCCGGACAATGGAAACATTCAGTACTTC. Protein product: CASSPDNGNIQYF.

This clone came up a few times. DNA for the CDR3: TGTGCCAGCAGCCCGATCCTCCAAGAGACCCAGTACTTC. Protein sequence: CASSPILQETQYF. The V call is TRBV5-6, the J call TRBJ2-5, with D unclear. V lost 4 bases and J 1 base, leaving 8 bases between the germline ends. From germline, CDR1 is SGHDT and CDR2 YYEEEE. CDR3 length: 13 residues.

The chain joins TRBV29-1 to TRBJ2-3; maybe TRBD2 (7 bases). Germline values: CDR1 SQVTM, CDR2 ANQGSEA. The V end lost 4 bases, the J end lost 0 bases, and 11 bases lay between the germline ends. This CDR3 contains 14 residues. CDR3 bases: TGCAGCGTTGGCGGGGGCTTAAGCACAGATACGCAGTATTTT. It is translated as CSVGGGLSTDTQYF.

V and J are TRBV2 and TRBJ1-5, with D possibly matching TRBD1 (5 bases). The CDR3 covers 15 residues. Between the trimmed V and J ends, which lost 6 bases and 4 bases, there was a span of 16 bases. The V gene's germline CDR1 is SNHLY and CDR2 FYNNEI. The CDR3: CASSGHRGPNQPQHF. CDR3 sequence (DNA): TGTGCCAGCAGCGGACACCGGGGCCCTAATCAGCCCCAGCATTTT.

J is TRBJ2-6 and V is TRBV29-1; maybe TRBD2 (6 bases). Germline V lookup: CDR1 SQVTM, CDR2 ANQGSEA. This CDR3 contains 15 residues. V was cut by 0 bases and J by 2 bases, with 8 bases left in between. The CDR3 protein is CSVEDWGAGANVLTF. The CDR3 region has the DNA TGCAGCGTTGAAGATTGGGGGGCTGGGGCCAACGTCCTGACTTTC.

This clone was picked up a small number of times. The chain combines TRBV4-2 with TRBJ2-3; a possible D gene is TRBD2 (5 bases). Germline V gives CDR1 LGHNA, CDR2 YNFKEQ. Trimming stripped 4 bases from V and 5 bases from J, with 10 bases between. This CDR3 region has 13 residues. The chain's CDR3 is CASSPGRGDTQYF. The CDR3 nucleotides are TGTGCCAGCAGCCCCGGACGGGGAGATACGCAGTATTTT.

The chain carries TRBV7-9 and TRBJ2-5; D ambiguous. The germline CDR1 and CDR2 sequences are SEHNR and FQNEAQ (reference sequence). V was trimmed by 4 bases and J by 3 bases, leaving 3 bases between them. The CDR3 spans 11 residues. CDR3: CASSYKETQYF. For the CDR3, the DNA is TGTGCCAGCAGCTACAAAGAGACCCAGTACTTC.

This chain links TRBV7-2 with TRBJ2-2; D perhaps matches TRBD2 (5 bases). The CDR3 spans 14 residues. Germline V lookup: CDR1 SGHTA, CDR2 FQGNSA. Trimming removed 3 bases from V and 7 bases from J, with 12 bases in between. The CDR3 loop is CASSFPGNYGELFF. CDR3 coding DNA: TGTGCCAGCAGCTTTCCCGGGAACTACGGGGAGCTGTTTTTT.

The chain employs TRBV6-5 and TRBJ1-1; D call uncertain. Trimming shortened V by 7 bases and J by 4 bases, and 13 bases separated the two germline ends. Germline CDR1 and CDR2: MNHEY and SVGAGI. This CDR3 has 13 amino acids. The CDR3 bases are TGTGCCAGCATTTGGGATGGTGGCACTGAAGCTTTCTTT. It specifies CASIWDGGTEAFF.

The chain links TRBV15 to TRBJ1-1; possible D gene TRBD1, 5 bases. This CDR3 has 14 residues. The germline V gene has CDR1 LNHNV and CDR2 YYDKDF (reference sequence). V was trimmed by 0 bases and J by 7 bases, leaving 12 bases between them. CDR3 DNA: TGTGCCACCAGCAGAGATTTGCTGACAGATGAAGCTTTCTTT. Encoded protein: CATSRDLLTDEAFF.

This rearrangement joins TRBV2 to TRBJ2-2, with D tentatively TRBD1 or TRBD2 (6 bases each). Germline V gene data show CDR1 as SNHLY and CDR2 as FYNNEI. V lost 1 base to trimming and J lost 1 base, with 13 bases between them. The CDR3 runs to 17 residues. In DNA, the CDR3 is TGTGCCAGCAGTGAAGTTACTCGGGGGCGGAACACCGGGGAGCTGTTTTTT. Its translation: CASSEVTRGRNTGELFF.

The rearrangement joins TRBV4-2 to TRBJ1-2; 7 bases align to TRBD1. The germline CDR1 and CDR2 sequences are LGHNA and YNFKEQ. This CDR3 is built from 15 residues. Losses at the gene ends were 4 bases for V and 0 bases for J; bases not matched to a gene: 5. This chain's CDR3 is CASSREQGTNYGYTF. CDR3 bases: TGTGCCAGCAGCCGGGAACAGGGGACTAACTATGGCTACACCTTC.